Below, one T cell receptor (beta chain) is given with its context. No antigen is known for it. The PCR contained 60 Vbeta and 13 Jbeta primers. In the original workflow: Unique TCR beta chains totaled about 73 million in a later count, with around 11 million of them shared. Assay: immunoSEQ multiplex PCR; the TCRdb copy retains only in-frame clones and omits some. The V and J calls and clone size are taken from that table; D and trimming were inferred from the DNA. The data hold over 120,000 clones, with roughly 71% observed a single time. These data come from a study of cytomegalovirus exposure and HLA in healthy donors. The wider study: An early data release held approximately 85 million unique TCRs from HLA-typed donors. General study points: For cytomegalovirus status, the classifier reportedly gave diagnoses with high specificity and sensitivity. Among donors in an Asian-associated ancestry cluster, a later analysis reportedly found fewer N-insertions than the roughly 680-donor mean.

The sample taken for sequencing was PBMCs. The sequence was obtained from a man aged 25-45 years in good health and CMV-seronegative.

CDR3 amino acids: CASSFRLAGGYEQYF. CDR3 coding DNA: TGTGCCAGCAGCTTCCGACTAGCGGGAGGGTACGAGCAGTACTTC. V gene TRBV7-8 combines with J gene TRBJ2-7, with 14 bases that match TRBD2. Germline lookup yields CDR1 SGHVS and CDR2 FQNEAQ. This CDR3 has 15 residues. V gave up 3 bases and J gave up 4 bases; unmatched junction bases: 2. The variable domain in full, with the rest retrieved from reference TRBV7-8 and TRBJ2-7, is GAGVSQSPRYKVAKRGQDVALRCDPISGHVSLFWYQQALGQGPEFLTYFQNEAQLDKSGLPSDRFFAERPEGSVSTLKIQRTQQEDSAVYLCASSFRLAGGYEQYFGPGTRLTVT.